This T cell receptor beta chain was recovered during a study of early T cells in non-severe SARS-CoV-2 infection. Individual cDNA molecules carried attached unique molecular identifiers. From the 5' RACE reads, TCRdb called clonotypes with MiXCR, one entry per CDR3 protein. The sample lists tens of thousands of distinct CDR3 sequences, over 9% occurring once. This clonotype has a count of ten or more. The CDR3 totals 13 residues. With 5 bases removed from V and 8 bases from J, the gap between germline ends came to 16 bases. Germline loops: CDR1 SGHRS, CDR2 YFSETQ. This chain uses TRBV5-1 with TRBJ1-1; D might be TRBD1 (5 bases). The source of this sequence is an adult who was a healthcare worker with PCR-confirmed SARS-CoV-2 infection or an uninfected control (not recorded which). The sequenced material came from whole blood. CDR3 loop: CASRVGQNVEAFF. CDR3 bases: TGCGCCAGCAGGGTGGGGCAGAACGTCGAAGCTTTCTTT.